The 2 T cell receptor beta chains given below trace back to one sample, sequenced in a study of beta chain features in type 1 diabetes. Reverse transcribing all isolated RNA meant expressed TCRB transcripts were sequenced. Data came from immunoSEQ multiplex PCR; TCRdb stores just in-frame clones and leaves some out. Of some 140,000 clones listed, about a tenth are singletons. Sequenced: central memory CD4+ T cells from blood. The receptors were gathered from a man in his late teens or twenties in good health.

A few counts support this clone. The chain carries TRBV6-5 and TRBJ1-2; a weak D match, TRBD1 (6 bases). V shed 2 bases and J shed 3 bases, with 10 bases lying between them. Germline lookup yields CDR1 MNHEY and CDR2 SVGAGI. This CDR3 has 14 residues. CDR3 loop: CASSYPGEHYGYTF. CDR3 DNA: TGTGCCAGCAGTTACCCAGGGGAGCACTATGGCTACACCTTC.

The chain has TRBV9 and TRBJ2-1, with 14 bases identical to TRBD2. In germline, CDR1 is SGDLS, CDR2 YYNGEE. This CDR3 comprises 17 residues. With V trimmed by 3 bases and J by 4 bases, 6 bases remained unmatched. CDR3: CASSARLAGGPYNEQFF. The DNA for the CDR3 is TGTGCCAGCAGCGCTCGACTAGCGGGGGGGCCTTACAATGAGCAGTTCTTC. The full variable domain, completed using reference TRBV9 and TRBJ2-1, is DSGVTQTPKHLITATGQRVTLRCSPRSGDLSVYWYQQSLDQGLQFLIQYYNGEERAKGNILERFSAQQFPDLHSELNLSSLELGDSALYFCASSARLAGGPYNEQFFGPGTRLTVL.